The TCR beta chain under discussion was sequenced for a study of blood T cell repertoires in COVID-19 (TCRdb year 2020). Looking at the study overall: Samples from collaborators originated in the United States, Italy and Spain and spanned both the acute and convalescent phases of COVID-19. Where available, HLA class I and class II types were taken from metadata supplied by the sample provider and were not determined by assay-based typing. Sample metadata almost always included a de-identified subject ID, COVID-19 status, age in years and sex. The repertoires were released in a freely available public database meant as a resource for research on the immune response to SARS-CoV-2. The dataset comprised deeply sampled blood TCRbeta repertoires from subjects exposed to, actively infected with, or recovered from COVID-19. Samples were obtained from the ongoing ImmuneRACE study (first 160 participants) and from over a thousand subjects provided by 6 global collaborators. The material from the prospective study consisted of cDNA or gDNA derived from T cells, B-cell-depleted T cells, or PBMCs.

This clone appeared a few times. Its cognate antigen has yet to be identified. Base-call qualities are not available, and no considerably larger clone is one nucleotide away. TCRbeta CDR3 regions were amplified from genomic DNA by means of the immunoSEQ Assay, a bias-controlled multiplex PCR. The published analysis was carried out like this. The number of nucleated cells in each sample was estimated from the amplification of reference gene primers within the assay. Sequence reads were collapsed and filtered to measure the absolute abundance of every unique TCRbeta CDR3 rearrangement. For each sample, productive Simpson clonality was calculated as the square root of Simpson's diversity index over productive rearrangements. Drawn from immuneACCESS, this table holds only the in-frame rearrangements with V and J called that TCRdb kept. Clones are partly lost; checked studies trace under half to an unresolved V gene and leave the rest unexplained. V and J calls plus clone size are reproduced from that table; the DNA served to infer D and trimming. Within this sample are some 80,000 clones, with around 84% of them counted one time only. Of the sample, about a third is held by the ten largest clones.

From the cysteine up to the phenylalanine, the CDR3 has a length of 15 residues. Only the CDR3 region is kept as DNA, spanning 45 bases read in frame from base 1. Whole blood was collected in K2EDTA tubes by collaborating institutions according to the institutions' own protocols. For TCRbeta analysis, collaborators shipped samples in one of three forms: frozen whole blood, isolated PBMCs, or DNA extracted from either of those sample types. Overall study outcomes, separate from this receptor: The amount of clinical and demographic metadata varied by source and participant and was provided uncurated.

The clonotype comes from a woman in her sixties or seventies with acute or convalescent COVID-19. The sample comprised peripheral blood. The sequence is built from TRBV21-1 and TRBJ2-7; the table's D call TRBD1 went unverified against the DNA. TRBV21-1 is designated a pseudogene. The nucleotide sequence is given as TGTGCCAGCTGTCAAGAGGAACCAGGGACCTACGAGCAGTACTTC. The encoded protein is CASCQEEPGTYEQYF.